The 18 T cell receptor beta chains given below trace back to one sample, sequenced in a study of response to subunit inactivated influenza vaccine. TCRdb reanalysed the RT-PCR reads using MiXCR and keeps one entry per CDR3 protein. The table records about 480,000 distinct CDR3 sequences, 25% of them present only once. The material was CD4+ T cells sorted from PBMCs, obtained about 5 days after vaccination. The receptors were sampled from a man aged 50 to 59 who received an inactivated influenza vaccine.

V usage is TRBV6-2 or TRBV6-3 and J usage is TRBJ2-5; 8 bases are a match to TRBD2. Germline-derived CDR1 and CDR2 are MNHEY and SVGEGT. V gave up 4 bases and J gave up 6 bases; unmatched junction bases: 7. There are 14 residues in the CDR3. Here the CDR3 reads CASSLQERGKTQYF. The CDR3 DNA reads TGTGCCAGCAGTTTGCAGGAGCGGGGGAAGACCCAGTACTTC.

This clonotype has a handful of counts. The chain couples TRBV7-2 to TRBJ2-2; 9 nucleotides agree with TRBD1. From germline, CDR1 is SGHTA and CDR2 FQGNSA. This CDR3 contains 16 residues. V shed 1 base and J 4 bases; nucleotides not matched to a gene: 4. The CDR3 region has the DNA TGTGCCAGCAGCTTAGGGGGACAGGGTTCCACCGGGGAGCTGTTTTTT. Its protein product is CASSLGGQGSTGELFF. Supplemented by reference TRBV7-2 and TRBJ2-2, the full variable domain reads GAGVSQSPSNKVTEKGKDVELRCDPISGHTALYWYRQSLGQGLEFLIYFQGNSAPDKSGLPSDRFSAERTGGSVSTLTIQRTQQEDSAVYLCASSLGGQGSTGELFFGEGSRLTVL.

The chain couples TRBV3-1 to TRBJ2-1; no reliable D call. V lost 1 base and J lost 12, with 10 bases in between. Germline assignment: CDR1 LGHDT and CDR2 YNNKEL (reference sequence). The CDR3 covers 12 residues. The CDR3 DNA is TGTGCCAGCAGCCAAGTAGTGGAGAGGCAGTTCTTC. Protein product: CASSQVVERQFF.

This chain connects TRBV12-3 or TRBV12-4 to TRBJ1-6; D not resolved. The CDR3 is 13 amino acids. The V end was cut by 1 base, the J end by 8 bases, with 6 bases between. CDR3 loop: CASSLELYSPLHF. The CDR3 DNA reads TGTGCCAGCAGTTTAGAATTGTATTCACCCCTCCACTTT.

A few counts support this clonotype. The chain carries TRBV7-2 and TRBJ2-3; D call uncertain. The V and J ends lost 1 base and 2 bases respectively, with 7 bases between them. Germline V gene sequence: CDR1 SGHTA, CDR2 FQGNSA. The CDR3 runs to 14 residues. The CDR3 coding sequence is TGTGCCAGCAGCTTAGAAAGGTTCACAGATACGCAGTATTTT. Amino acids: CASSLERFTDTQYF.

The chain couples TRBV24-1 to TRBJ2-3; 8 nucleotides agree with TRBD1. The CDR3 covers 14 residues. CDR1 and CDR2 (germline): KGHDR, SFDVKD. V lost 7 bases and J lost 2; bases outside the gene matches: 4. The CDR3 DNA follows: TGTGCCACCAGGGGGACAGGAAACACAGATACGCAGTATTTT. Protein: CATRGTGNTDTQYF.

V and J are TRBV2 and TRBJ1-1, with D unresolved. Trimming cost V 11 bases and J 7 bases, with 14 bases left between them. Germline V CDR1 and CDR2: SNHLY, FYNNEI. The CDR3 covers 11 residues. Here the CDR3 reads CASILIGEAFF. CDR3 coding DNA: TGTGCCTCTATCTTGATCGGTGAAGCTTTCTTT.

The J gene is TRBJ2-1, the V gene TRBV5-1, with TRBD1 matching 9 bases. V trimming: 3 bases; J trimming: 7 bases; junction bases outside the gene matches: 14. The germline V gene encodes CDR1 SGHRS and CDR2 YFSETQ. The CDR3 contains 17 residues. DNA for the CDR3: TGCGCCAGCAGCTCTCTAATTAACAGGGGGCGCAGGAATGAGCAGTTCTTC. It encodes CASSSLINRGRRNEQFF.

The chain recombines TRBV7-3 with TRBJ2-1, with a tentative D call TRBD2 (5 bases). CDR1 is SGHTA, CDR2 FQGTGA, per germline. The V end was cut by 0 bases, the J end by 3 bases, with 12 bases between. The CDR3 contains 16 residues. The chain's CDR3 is CASSLTATNYYNEQFF. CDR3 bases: TGTGCCAGCAGCTTAACGGCGACTAACTACTACAATGAGCAGTTCTTC.

CDR3 nucleotide sequence: TGCGCCAGCAGCATCGGAACAGGGTCCTACTCACCCCTCCACTTT. It translates to CASSIGTGSYSPLHF. This rearrangement joins TRBV5-1 to TRBJ1-6; possibly TRBD1 for D (6 bases). Germline lookup yields CDR1 SGHRS and CDR2 YFSETQ. The CDR3 spans 15 residues. The V end was cut by 4 bases, the J end by 10 bases, with 18 bases between.

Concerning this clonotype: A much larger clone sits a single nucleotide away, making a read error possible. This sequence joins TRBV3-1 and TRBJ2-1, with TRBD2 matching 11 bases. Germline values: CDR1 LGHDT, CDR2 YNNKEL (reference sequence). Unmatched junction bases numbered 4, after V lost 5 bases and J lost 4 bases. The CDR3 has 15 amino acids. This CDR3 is CASSSTSGRYNEQFF. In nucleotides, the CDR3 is TGTGCCAGCAGCTCCACTAGCGGGAGATACAATGAGCAGTTCTTC.

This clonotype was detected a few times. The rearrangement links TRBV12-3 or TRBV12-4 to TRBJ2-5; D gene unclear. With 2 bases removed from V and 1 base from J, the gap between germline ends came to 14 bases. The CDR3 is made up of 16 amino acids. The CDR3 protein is CASSLITRTVQETQYF. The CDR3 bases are TGTGCCAGCAGTTTAATAACACGTACCGTCCAAGAGACCCAGTACTTC.

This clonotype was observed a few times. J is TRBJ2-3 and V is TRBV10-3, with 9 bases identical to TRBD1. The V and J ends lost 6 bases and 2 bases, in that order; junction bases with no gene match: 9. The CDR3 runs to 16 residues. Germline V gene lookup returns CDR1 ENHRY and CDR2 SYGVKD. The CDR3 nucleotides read TGTGCCATCAGCCTCCGGACAGGGGAACCCACAGATACGCAGTATTTT. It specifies CAISLRTGEPTDTQYF.

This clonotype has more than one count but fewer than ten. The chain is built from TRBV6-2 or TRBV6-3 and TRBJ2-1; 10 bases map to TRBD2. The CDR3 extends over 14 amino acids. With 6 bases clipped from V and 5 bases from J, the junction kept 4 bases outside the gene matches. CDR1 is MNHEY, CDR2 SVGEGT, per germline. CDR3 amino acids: CASRSLAGDNEQFF. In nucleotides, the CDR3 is TGTGCCAGCAGAAGCCTAGCGGGAGACAATGAGCAGTTCTTC.

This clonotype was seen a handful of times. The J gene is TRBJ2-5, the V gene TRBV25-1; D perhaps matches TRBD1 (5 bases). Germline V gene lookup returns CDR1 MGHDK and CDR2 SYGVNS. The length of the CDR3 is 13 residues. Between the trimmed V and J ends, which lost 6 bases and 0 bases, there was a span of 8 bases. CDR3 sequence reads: CASSRQHQETQYF. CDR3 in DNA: TGTGCCAGCAGCCGACAGCACCAAGAGACCCAGTACTTC.

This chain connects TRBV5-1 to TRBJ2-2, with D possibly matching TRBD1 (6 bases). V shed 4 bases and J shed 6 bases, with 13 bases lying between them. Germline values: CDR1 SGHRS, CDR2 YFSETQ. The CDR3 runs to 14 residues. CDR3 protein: CASSRDTKPGELFF. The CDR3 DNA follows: TGCGCCAGCAGCAGGGACACGAAGCCCGGGGAGCTGTTTTTT.

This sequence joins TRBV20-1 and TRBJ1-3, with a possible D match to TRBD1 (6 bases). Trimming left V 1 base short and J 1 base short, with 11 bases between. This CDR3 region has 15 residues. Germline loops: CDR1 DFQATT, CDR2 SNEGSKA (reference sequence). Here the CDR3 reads CSARVGRGSGNTIYF. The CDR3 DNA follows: TGCAGTGCTAGAGTTGGCAGGGGTTCTGGAAACACCATATATTTT.

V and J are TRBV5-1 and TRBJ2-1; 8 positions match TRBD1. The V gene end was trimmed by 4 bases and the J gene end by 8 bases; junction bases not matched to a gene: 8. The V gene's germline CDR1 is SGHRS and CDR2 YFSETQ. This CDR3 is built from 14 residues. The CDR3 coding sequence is TGCGCCAGCAGCACTGACAGGGGAACGCATGAGCAGTTCTTC. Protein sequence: CASSTDRGTHEQFF.